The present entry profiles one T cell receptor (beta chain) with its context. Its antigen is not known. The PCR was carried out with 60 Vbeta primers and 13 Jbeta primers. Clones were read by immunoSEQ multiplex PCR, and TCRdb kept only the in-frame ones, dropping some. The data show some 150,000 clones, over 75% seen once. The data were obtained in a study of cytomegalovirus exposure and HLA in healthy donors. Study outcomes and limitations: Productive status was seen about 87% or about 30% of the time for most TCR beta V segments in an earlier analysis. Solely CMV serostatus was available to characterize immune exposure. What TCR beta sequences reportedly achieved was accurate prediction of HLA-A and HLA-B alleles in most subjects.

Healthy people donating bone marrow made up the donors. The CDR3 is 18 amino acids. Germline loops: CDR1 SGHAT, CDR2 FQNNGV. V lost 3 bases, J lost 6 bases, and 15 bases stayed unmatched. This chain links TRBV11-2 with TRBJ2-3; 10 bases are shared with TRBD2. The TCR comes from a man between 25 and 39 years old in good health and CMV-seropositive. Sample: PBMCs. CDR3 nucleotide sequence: TGTGCCAGCAGCTTGAGCGGGAGGGGCTGGGGGTCCGTGGATACGCAGTATTTT. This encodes CASSLSGRGWGSVDTQYF.